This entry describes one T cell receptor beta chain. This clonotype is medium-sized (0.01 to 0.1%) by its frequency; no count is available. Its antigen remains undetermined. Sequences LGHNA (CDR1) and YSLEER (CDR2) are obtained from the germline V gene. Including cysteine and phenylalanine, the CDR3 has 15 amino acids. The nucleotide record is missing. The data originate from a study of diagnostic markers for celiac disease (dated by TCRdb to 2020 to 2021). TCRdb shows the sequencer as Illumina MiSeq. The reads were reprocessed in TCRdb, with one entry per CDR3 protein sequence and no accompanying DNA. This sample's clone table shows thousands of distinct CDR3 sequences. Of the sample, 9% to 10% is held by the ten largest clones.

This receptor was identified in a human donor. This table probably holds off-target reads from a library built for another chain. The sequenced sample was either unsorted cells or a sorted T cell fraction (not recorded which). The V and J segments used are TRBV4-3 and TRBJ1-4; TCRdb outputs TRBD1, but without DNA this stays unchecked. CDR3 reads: CASSPTGSDGEKLFF.